The source of this TCR beta chain is a study of blood T cells in healthy people across ages. Sample-barcoded 5' priming and a J-beta primer mix drove a second PCR of about 6 to 12 cycles. TCRdb passed the 5' RACE reads through MiXCR, listing each CDR3 protein once. The table shows 700,000 or so distinct CDR3 sequences, with 40% to 50% occurring only once. This clonotype has just a few counts. The V end was cut by 3 bases, the J end by 3 bases, with 4 bases between. Per germline, CDR1 KGHDR and CDR2 SFDVKD. The CDR3 runs to 12 residues. The origin of this receptor is an elderly man in good health. What was sequenced was blood. The chain couples TRBV24-1 to TRBJ2-5; D gene unclear. For the CDR3, the DNA is TGTGCCACCAGTGATACCAAAGAGACCCAGTACTTC. Encoded protein: CATSDTKETQYF.